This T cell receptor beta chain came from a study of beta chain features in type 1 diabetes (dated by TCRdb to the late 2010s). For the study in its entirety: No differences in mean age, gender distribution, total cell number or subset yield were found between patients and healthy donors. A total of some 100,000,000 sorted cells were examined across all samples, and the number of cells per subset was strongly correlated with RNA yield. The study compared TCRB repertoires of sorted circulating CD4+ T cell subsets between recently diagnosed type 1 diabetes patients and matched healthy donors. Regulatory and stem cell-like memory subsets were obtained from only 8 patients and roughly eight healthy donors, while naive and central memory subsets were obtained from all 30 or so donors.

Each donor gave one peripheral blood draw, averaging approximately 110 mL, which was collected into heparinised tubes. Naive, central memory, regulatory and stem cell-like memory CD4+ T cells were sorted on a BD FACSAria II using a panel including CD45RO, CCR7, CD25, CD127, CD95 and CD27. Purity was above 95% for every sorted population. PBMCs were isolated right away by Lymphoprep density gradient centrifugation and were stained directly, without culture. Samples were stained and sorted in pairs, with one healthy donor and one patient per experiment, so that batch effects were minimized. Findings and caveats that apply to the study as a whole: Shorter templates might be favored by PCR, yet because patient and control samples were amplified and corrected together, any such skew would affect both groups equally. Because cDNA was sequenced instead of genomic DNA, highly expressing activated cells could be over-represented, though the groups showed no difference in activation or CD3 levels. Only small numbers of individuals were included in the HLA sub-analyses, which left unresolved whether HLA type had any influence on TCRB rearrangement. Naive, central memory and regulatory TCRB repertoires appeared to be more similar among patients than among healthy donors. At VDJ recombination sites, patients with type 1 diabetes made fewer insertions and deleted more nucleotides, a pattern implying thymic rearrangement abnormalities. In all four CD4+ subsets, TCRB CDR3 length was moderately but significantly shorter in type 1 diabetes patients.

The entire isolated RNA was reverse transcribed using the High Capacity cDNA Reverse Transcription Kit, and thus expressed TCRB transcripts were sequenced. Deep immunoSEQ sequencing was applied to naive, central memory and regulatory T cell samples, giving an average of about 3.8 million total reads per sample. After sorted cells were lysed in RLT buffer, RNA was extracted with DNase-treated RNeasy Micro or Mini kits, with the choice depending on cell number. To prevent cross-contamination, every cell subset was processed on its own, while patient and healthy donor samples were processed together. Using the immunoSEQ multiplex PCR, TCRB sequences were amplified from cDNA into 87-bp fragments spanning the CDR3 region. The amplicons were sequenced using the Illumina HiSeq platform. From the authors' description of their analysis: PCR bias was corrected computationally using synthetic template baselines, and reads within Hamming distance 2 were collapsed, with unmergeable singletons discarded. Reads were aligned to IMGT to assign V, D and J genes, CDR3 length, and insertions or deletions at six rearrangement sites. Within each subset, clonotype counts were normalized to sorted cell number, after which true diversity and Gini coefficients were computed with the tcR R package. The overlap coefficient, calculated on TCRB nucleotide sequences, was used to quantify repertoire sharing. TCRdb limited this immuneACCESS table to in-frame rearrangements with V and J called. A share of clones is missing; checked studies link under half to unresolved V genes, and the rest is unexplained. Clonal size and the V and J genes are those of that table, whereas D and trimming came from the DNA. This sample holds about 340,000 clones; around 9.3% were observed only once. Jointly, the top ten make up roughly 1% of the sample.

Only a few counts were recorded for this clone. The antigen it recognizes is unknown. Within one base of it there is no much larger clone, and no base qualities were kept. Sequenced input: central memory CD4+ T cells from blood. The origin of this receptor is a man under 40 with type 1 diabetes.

The CDR3 sequence is CASSQDRRWGNEKLFF. Here is the DNA: TGCGCCAGCAGCCAAGATCGGCGGTGGGGTAATGAAAAACTGTTTTTT. This sequence uses TRBV4-3 and TRBJ1-4, with the identity of the D gene unclear. Cut back by 0 bases and 4 bases, the V and J ends lie 12 bases apart. In the germline V gene, CDR1 corresponds to LGHNA and CDR2 to YSLEER. The CDR3 runs 16 amino acids, cysteine and phenylalanine included. The sequence is cut down to CDR3 DNA, 48 bases in frame from base 1.